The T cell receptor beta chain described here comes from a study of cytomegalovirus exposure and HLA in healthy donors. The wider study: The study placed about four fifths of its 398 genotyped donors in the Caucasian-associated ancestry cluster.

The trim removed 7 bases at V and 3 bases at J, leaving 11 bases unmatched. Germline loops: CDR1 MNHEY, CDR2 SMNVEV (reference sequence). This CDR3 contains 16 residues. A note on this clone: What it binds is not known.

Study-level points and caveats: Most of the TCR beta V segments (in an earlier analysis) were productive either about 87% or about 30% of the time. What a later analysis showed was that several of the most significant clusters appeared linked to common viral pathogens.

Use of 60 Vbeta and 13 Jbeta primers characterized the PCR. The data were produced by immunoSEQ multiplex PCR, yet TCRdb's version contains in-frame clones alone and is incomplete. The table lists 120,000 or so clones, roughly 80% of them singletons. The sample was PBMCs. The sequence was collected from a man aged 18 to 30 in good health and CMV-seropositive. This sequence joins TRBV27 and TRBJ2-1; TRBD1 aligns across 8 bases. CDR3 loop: CASTPDRGRLYNEQFF. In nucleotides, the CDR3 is TGTGCCAGCACTCCCGACAGGGGTCGGCTCTACAATGAGCAGTTCTTC.